This record covers a single T cell receptor (beta chain). The antigen remains undetermined. These data are taken from a study of CD8 T cells in Susac syndrome. Looking at the study overall: Among sequenced Susac syndrome patients, six had active disease and 8 or 9 were in remission.

Study-level results: Susac-specific public clones in total CD8+ repertoires numbered approximately 17; in CD8+ TEMRA repertoires, they numbered several.

Peripheral blood CD8+ and CD4+ T cells were profiled by TCR beta sequencing. TEMRA cells underwent FACS enrichment and CD8+ and CD4+ T cells underwent negative isolation. Trimming left V 5 bases short and J 9 bases short, with 12 bases between. The germline gives CDR1 SGHDT, CDR2 YYEEEE. This CDR3 spans 12 amino acids. The RNA input was about 0.5 to 1 ug, and it was reverse transcribed with random hexamers. TCRdb re-called the immunoSEQ multiplex PCR reads with MiXCR, one entry per CDR3 protein. The table has about 85,000 distinct CDR3 sequences, 95% seen once. The chain links TRBV5-6 to TRBJ2-1; D is ambiguous. The sequenced material came from CD8+ T cells from PBMCs. The receptor comes from a human donor with Susac syndrome. Here the CDR3 DNA reads TGTGCCAGCAGTCCCGGGTCGAGTGAGCAGTTCTTC. Its protein is CASSPGSSEQFF.